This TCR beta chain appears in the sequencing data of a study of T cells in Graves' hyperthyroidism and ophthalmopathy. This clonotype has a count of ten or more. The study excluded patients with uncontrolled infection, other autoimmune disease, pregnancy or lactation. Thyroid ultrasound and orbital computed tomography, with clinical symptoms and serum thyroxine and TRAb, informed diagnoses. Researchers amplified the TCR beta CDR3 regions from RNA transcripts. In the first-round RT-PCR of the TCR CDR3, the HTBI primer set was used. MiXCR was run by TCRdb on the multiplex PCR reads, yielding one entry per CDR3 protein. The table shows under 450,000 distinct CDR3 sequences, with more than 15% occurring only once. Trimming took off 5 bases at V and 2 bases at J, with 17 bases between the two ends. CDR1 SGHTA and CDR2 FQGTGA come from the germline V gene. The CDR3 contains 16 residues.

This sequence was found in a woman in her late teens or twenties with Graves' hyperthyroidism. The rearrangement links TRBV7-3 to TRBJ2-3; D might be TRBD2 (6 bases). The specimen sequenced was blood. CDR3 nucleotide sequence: TGTGCCAGCAGCCAGCCGGGACTCGACCCCACAGATACGCAGTATTTT. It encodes CASSQPGLDPTDTQYF.